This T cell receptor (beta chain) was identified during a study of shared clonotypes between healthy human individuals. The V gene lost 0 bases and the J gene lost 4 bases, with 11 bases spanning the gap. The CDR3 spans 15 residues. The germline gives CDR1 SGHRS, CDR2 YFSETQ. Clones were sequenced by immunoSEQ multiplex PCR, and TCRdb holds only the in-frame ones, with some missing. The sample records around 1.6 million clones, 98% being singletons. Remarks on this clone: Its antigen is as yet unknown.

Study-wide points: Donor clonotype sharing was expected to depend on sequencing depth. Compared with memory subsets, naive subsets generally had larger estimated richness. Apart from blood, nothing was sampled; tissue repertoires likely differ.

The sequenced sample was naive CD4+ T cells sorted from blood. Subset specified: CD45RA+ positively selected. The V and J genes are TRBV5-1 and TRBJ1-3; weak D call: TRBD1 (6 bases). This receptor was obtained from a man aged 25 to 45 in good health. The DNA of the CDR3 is TGCGCCAGCAGCTTGGCCGAGGGGACAGGAAACACCATATATTTT. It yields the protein CASSLAEGTGNTIYF.